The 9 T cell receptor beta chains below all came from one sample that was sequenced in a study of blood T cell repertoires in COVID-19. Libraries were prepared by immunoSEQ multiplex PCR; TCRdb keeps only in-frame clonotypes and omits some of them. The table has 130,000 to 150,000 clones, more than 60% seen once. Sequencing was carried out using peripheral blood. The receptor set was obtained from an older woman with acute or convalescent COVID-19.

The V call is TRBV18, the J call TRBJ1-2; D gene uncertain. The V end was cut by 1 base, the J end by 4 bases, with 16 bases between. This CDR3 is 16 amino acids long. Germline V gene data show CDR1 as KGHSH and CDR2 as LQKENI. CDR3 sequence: CASSPQEQKGTYGYTF. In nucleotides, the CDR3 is TGTGCCAGCTCACCACAGGAACAGAAAGGTACCTATGGCTACACCTTC. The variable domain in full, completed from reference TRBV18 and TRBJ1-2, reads NAGVMQNPRHLVRRRGQEARLRCSPMKGHSHVYWYRQLPEEGLKFMVYLQKENIIDESGMPKERFSAEFPKEGPSILRIQQVVRGDSAAYFCASSPQEQKGTYGYTFGSGTRLTVV.

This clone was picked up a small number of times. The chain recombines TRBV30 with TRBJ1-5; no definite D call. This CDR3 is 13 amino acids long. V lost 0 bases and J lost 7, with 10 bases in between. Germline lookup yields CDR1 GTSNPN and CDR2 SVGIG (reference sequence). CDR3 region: CAWSVTPGQPQHF. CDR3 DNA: TGTGCCTGGAGTGTAACCCCAGGACAGCCCCAGCATTTT.

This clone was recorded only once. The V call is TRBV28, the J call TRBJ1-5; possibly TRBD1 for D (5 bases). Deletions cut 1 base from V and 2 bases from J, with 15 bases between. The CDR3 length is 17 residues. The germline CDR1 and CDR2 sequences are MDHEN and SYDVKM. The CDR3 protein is CASSLYAPGGGNQPQHF. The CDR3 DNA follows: TGTGCCAGCAGTTTATATGCCCCCGGGGGGGGCAATCAGCCCCAGCATTTT.

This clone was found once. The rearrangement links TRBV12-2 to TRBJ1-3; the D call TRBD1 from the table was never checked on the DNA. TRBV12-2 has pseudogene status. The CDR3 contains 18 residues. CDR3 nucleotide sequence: TGTGCAAGTCGCTCTCGGATCGTGCCCAGGGGCTCTGGAAACACCATATATTTT. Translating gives CASRSRIVPRGSGNTIYF.

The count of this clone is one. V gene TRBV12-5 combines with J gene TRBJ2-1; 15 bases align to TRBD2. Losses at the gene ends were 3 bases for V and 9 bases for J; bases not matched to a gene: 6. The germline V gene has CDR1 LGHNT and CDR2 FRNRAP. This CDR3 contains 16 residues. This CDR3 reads CASGFWTSGRAGEQFF. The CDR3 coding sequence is TGTGCTAGTGGTTTCTGGACTAGCGGGAGGGCTGGTGAGCAGTTCTTC.

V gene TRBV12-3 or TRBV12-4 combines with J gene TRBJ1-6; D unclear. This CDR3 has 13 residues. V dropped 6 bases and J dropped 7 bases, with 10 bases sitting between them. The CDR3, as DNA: TGTGCCAGCAGGCACAATTGGAATTCACCCCTCCACTTT. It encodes CASRHNWNSPLHF.

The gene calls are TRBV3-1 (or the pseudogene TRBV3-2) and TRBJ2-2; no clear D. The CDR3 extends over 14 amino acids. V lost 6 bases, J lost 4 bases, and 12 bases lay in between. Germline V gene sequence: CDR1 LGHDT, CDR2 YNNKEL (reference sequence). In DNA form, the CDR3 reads TGTGCCAGCAGTTCATTCCAGGCCACCGGGGAGCTGTTTTTT. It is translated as CASSSFQATGELFF.

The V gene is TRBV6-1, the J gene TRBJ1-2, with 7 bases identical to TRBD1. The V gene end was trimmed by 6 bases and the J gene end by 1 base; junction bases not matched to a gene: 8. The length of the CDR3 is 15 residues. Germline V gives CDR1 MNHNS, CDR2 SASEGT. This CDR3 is CASSLLGQLNYGYTF. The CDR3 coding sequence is TGTGCCAGCAGCCTTTTGGGACAGCTTAACTATGGCTACACCTTC.

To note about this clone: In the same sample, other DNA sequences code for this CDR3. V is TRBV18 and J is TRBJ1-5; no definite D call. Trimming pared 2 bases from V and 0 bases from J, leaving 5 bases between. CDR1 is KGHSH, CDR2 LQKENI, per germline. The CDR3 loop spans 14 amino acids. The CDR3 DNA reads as TGTGCCAGCTCACCAGACTATAGCAATCAGCCCCAGCATTTT. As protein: CASSPDYSNQPQHF.